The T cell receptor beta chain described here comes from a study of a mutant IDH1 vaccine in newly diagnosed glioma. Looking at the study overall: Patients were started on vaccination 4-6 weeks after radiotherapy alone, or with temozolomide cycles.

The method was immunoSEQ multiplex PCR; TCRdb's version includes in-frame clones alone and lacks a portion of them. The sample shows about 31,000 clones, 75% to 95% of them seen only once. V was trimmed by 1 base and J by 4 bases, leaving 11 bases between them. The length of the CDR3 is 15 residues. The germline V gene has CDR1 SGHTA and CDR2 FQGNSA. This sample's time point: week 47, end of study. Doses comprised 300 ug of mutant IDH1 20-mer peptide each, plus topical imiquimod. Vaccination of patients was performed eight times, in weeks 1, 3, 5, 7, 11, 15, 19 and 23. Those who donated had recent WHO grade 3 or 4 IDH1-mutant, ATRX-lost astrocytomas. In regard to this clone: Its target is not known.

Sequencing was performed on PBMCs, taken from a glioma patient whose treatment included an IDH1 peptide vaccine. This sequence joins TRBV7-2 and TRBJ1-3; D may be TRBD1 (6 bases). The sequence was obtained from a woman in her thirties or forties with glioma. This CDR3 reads CASSLGGGFGNTIYF. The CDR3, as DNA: TGTGCCAGCAGCTTAGGAGGGGGATTCGGAAACACCATATATTTT.